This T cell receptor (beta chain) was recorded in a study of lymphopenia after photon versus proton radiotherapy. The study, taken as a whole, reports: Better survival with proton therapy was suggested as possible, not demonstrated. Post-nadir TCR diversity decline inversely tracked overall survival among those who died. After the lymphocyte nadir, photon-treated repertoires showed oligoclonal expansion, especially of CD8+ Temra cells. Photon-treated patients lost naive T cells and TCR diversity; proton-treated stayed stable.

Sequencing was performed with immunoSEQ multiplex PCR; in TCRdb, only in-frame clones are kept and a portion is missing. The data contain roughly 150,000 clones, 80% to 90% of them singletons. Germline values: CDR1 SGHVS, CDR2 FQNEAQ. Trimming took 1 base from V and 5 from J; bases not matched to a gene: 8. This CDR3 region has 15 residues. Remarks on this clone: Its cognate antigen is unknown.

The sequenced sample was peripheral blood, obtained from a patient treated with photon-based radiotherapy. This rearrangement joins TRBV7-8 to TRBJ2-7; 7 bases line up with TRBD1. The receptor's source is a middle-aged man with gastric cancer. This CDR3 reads CASSLGSQGVNEQYF. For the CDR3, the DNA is TGTGCCAGCAGCTTAGGGAGCCAGGGGGTCAACGAGCAGTACTTC.